The T cell receptor (beta chain) under discussion was sequenced for a study of blood T cell repertoires in COVID-19. Study summary: Samples of COVID-19 (acute and convalescent) were obtained from the United States, Italy and Spain.

TCRdb keeps only in-frame clones here, not all; method: immunoSEQ multiplex PCR. Counted here are some 190,000 clones, roughly 84% occurring once; the ten biggest clones make up less than 3.5%. Researchers sorted participants into cohorts using their self-reported clinical history. Sequencing input: PBMCs or T cells enriched from blood (not recorded which). This clonotype was sampled from a woman under 40 who had been exposed to COVID-19.

CDR3 coding DNA: TGTGCCAGCAGTTCAGATCAGCCCCAGCATTTT. It encodes CASSSDQPQHF. This chain connects TRBV12-3 or TRBV12-4 to TRBJ1-5; D ambiguous. The CDR3 is 11 amino acids. Trimming removed 4 bases at V and 5 bases at J, with 3 bases between.